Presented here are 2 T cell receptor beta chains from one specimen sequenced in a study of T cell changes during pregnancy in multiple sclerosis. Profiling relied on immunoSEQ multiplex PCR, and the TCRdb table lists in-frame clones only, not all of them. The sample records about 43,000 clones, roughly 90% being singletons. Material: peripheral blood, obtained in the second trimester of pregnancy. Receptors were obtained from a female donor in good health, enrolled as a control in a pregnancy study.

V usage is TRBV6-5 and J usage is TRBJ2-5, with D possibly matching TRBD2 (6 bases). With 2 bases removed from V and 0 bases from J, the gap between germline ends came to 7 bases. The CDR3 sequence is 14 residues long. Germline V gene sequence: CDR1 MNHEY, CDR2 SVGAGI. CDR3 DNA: TGTGCCAGCAGTTACGGGGGGTACCAAGAGACCCAGTACTTC. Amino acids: CASSYGGYQETQYF.

The CDR3 DNA reads TGTGCCAGCAGCCAAGATCGACATCACGAGCAGTACTTC. This encodes CASSQDRHHEQYF. The chain joins TRBV14 to TRBJ2-7; D is unresolved. The CDR3 spans 13 residues. Germline V gene data show CDR1 as SGHDN and CDR2 as FVKESK. Trimming shortened V by 0 bases and J by 5 bases, and 8 bases separated the two germline ends.